This T cell receptor (beta chain) emerged from a study of T cells after yellow fever vaccination. UMIs and a universal primer site were added when TCR cDNA was made by 5'RACE template switching. TCRdb processed the 5' RACE reads anew with MiXCR; each CDR3 protein has one entry. The data show 65,000 to 70,000 distinct CDR3 sequences, with 5.5% to 7.5% seen just once and around 2.2% held by the top ten. The CDR3 extends over 17 amino acids. Germline lookup yields CDR1 KGHDR and CDR2 SFDVKD. The V gene end was trimmed by 4 bases and the J gene end by 4 bases; junction bases not matched to a gene: 11. Whole-study findings and limits: The secondary response was weaker but peaked faster, day 5 versus 15.

Remarks on this clonotype: Its cognate antigen is unknown.

V and J are TRBV24-1 and TRBJ2-7, with TRBD1 identical over 11 bases. The receptor was isolated from a man aged 18 to 30 who received the YFV17D yellow fever vaccine. Sequences were derived from CD4+ T cells sorted from PBMCs, sampled roughly 15 days after the first yellow fever vaccination. CDR3 residues: CATSERDRGASLYEQYV. In DNA form, the CDR3 reads TGTGCCACCAGTGAACGGGACAGGGGGGCGTCTTTATACGAGCAGTACGTC.